This entry features one T cell receptor beta chain sequence. This sample was included in a study of cytomegalovirus exposure and HLA in healthy donors. Although they were nominally healthy when sampled, donors likely had unrecorded immune exposures. 60 Vbeta and 13 Jbeta primers were used in PCR. Profiled with immunoSEQ multiplex PCR; TCRdb holds only in-frame clones, not every one. The sample carries around 150,000 clones, over 70% recorded once. The germline V and J ends were trimmed by 6 bases and 5 bases, with 13 bases remaining between them. There are 13 residues in the CDR3. The germline V gene has CDR1 SGHTA and CDR2 FQGNSA.

The sample consisted of PBMCs. This receptor was identified in a man aged 40-50 years in good health and CMV-seronegative. V is TRBV7-2 and J is TRBJ2-5, with D possibly matching TRBD2 (7 bases). The CDR3 nucleotides read TGTGCCAGCAGGACGGGGGGCGGCGAGACCCAGTACTTC. It encodes CASRTGGGETQYF.